Reported below is one T cell receptor beta chain. Its antigen remains unidentified. One junction end disagrees with the germline gene, perhaps due to a read error. The data originate from a study of identical twins. Findings and limits, study-wide: The study reached conclusions through statistical analysis that was cross-sectional, not following the same donors. It was out-of-frame TCR alpha sharing in monozygotic twins that models underestimated.

The germline CDR1 and CDR2 sequences are LGHDT and YNNKEL (reference sequence). The CDR3 contains 18 residues. It was template switching that added a universal primer site, and there were unique molecular identifiers on the cDNA. One entry per CDR3 protein, called by TCRdb with MiXCR from the 5' RACE reads. The sample lists 300,000 or so distinct CDR3 sequences, 8% to 9.5% occurring once. This sample also appeared in a second study, on yellow fever vaccine responses in identical twins.

The genes are TRBV3-1 and TRBJ2-1, with TRBD2 matching 15 bases. The source material was CD8+ T cells sorted from blood. The source is a woman aged 18-30 years in good health. The CDR3 reads CACSLPGLAGGNYNEQFF. CDR3 nucleotide sequence: TGTGCCTGCAGTCTCCCGGGACTAGCGGGGGGCAACTACAATGAGCAGTTCTTC.